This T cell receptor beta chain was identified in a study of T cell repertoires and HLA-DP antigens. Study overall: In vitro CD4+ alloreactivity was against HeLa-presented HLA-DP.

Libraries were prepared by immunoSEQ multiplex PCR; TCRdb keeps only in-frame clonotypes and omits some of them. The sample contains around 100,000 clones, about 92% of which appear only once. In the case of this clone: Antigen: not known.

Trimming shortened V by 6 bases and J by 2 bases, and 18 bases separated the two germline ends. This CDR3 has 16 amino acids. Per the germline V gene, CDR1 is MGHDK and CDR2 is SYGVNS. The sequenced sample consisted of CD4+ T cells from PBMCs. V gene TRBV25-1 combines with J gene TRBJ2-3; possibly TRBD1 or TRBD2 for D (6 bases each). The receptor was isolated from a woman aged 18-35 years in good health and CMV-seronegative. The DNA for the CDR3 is TGTGCCAGCAGCGTGTACGGGGGCCCAAACACAGATACGCAGTATTTT. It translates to CASSVYGGPNTDTQYF.